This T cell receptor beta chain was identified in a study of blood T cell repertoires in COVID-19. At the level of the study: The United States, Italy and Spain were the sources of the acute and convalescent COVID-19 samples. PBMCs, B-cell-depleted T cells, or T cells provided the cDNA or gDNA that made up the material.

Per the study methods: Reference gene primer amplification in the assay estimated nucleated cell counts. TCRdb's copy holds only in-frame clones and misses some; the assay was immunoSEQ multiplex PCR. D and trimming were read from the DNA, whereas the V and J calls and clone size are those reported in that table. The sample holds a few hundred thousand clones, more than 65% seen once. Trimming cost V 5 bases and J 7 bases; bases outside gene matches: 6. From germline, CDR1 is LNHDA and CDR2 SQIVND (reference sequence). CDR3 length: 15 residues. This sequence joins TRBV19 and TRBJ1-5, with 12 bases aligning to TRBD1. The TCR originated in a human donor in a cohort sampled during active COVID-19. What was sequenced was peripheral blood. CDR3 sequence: CASSRSGTGGQPQHF. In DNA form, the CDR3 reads TGTGCCAGTAGTCGGAGCGGGACAGGGGGCCAGCCCCAGCATTTT.